These T cell receptor beta chains were read from a single sample in a study of blood T cell repertoires in COVID-19. Data came from immunoSEQ multiplex PCR; TCRdb stores just in-frame clones and leaves some out. The sample contains about 190,000 clones, roughly 88% of which appear only once. Material for sequencing was peripheral blood. The source of these receptors is a woman in her thirties with acute or convalescent COVID-19. Each CDR3 is given with its conserved first and last residue. The D gene is left open where the match is weak. For some rows the clone size is stated as once, few or many, or as a class when expanded; others skip it.

cdr3_aa: CSASLGSQGETQYF
cdr3_nt: TGCAGTGCTAGTTTGGGCAGTCAGGGAGAGACCCAGTACTTC
j_call: TRBJ2-5
d_call: -
v_call: TRBV20-1
cdr3_length: 14
clone_size: -

cdr3_aa: CASKKRSLQETQYF
cdr3_nt: TGTGCCAGCAAAAAAAGGAGTCTTCAAGAGACCCAGTACTTC
j_call: TRBJ2-5
d_call: -
v_call: TRBV28
cdr3_length: 14
clone_size: -

cdr3_aa: CASSLDRNVLTF
cdr3_nt: TGTGCCAGCAGCCTTGATAGAAACGTCCTGACTTTC
j_call: TRBJ2-6
d_call: -
v_call: TRBV5-6
cdr3_length: 12
clone_size: -

cdr3_aa: CASSPRPPYTQYF
cdr3_nt: TGTGCCAGCAGTCCTCGTCCCCCTTATACGCAGTATTTT
j_call: TRBJ2-3
d_call: -
v_call: TRBV27
cdr3_length: 13
clone_size: -

cdr3_aa: CASSKAICCYTF
cdr3_nt: TGTGCCAGCAGCAAGGCAATCTGTTGCTACACCTTC
j_call: TRBJ1-2
d_call: -
v_call: TRBV21-1
cdr3_length: 12
clone_size: -

cdr3_aa: CASSPRQGAIGELFF
cdr3_nt: TGTGCCAGCAGCCCACGACAGGGGGCCATCGGGGAGCTGTTTTTT
j_call: TRBJ2-2
d_call: TRBD1
v_call: TRBV7-8
cdr3_length: 15
clone_size: -

cdr3_aa: CASSPPGLAGNGEQFF
cdr3_nt: TGTGCCAGCAGCCCTCCGGGACTAGCGGGAAACGGTGAGCAGTTCTTC
j_call: TRBJ2-1
d_call: TRBD2
v_call: TRBV11-2
cdr3_length: 16
clone_size: -

cdr3_aa: CASSHGQGDLNEQYF
cdr3_nt: TGCGCCAGCAGTCACGGACAGGGGGACTTGAACGAGCAGTACTTC
j_call: TRBJ2-7
d_call: TRBD1
v_call: TRBV4-1
cdr3_length: 15
clone_size: -

cdr3_aa: CASSRDSLGAYGYTF
cdr3_nt: TGCGCCAGCAGCCGCGACAGCCTAGGAGCCTATGGCTACACCTTC
j_call: TRBJ1-2
d_call: -
v_call: TRBV5-1
cdr3_length: 15
clone_size: -

cdr3_aa: CASSQGQRYQPQHF
cdr3_nt: TGTGCCAGCAGCCAAGGACAGAGATATCAGCCCCAGCATTTT
j_call: TRBJ1-5
d_call: -
v_call: TRBV3-1/TRBV3-2
cdr3_length: 14
clone_size: -

cdr3_aa: CASSFSSGNKETQYF
cdr3_nt: TGTGCCAGCAGCTTTTCTAGCGGAAATAAAGAGACCCAGTACTTC
j_call: TRBJ2-5
d_call: TRBD2
v_call: TRBV7-2
cdr3_length: 15
clone_size: -

cdr3_aa: CASSQGTETQYF
cdr3_nt: TGTGCCAGCAGCCAGGGAACGGAGACCCAGTACTTC
j_call: TRBJ2-5
d_call: -
v_call: TRBV7-2
cdr3_length: 12
clone_size: -

cdr3_aa: CATRTGTSLGQFF
cdr3_nt: TGTGCCACCCGGACCGGGACTAGTCTTGGGCAGTTCTTC
j_call: TRBJ2-1
d_call: TRBD2
v_call: TRBV6-5
cdr3_length: 13
clone_size: -

cdr3_aa: CASSTSGPGEAFF
cdr3_nt: TGTGCCAGCAGTACGTCCGGGCCGGGGGAAGCTTTCTTT
j_call: TRBJ1-1
d_call: -
v_call: TRBV7-2
cdr3_length: 13
clone_size: -

cdr3_aa: CASSTSGTGELFF
cdr3_nt: TGCGCCAGCTCTACTAGCGGCACCGGGGAGCTGTTTTTT
j_call: TRBJ2-2
d_call: TRBD2
v_call: TRBV5-1
cdr3_length: 13
clone_size: -

cdr3_aa: CASSPGQGITGELFF
cdr3_nt: TGTGCCAGCAGCCCGGGACAGGGTATCACCGGGGAGCTGTTTTTT
j_call: TRBJ2-2
d_call: TRBD1
v_call: TRBV5-4
cdr3_length: 15
clone_size: -

cdr3_aa: CASSSGTGLETQYF
cdr3_nt: TGTGCCAGCAGTTCCGGGACAGGGTTAGAGACCCAGTACTTC
j_call: TRBJ2-5
d_call: TRBD1
v_call: TRBV27
cdr3_length: 14
clone_size: -

cdr3_aa: CASSFLTTGLGEQYF
cdr3_nt: TGTGCCAGCAGCTTCCTGACTACAGGGTTGGGCGAGCAGTACTTC
j_call: TRBJ2-7
d_call: -
v_call: TRBV7-8
cdr3_length: 15
clone_size: -

cdr3_aa: CASSLTTSGPYHQETQYF
cdr3_nt: TGTGCCAGCAGCTTAACTACTAGCGGCCCGTATCATCAAGAGACCCAGTACTTC
j_call: TRBJ2-5
d_call: TRBD2
v_call: TRBV7-6
cdr3_length: 18
clone_size: -

cdr3_aa: CASSSPKNLARYF
cdr3_nt: TGTGCCAGCAGTTCCCCCAAAAATTTAGCGAGGTACTTC
j_call: TRBJ2-7
d_call: -
v_call: TRBV28
cdr3_length: 13
clone_size: -

cdr3_aa: CASSLGSGPEFF
cdr3_nt: TGTGCCAGCAGCTTAGGCAGTGGGCCAGAATTCTTC
j_call: TRBJ2-1
d_call: -
v_call: TRBV13
cdr3_length: 12
clone_size: -

cdr3_aa: CASSYRRESFF
cdr3_nt: TGTGCCAGCAGTTATAGGAGGGAATCTTTCTTT
j_call: TRBJ1-1
d_call: -
v_call: TRBV27
cdr3_length: 11
clone_size: -

cdr3_aa: CASKFRGMETQYF
cdr3_nt: TGTGCCAGCAAATTTCGGGGGATGGAGACCCAGTACTTC
j_call: TRBJ2-5
d_call: -
v_call: TRBV6-5
cdr3_length: 13
clone_size: few

cdr3_aa: CATSDHSGRNTGELFF
cdr3_nt: TGTGCCACCAGTGACCATAGCGGGAGGAACACCGGGGAGCTGTTTTTT
j_call: TRBJ2-2
d_call: TRBD2
v_call: TRBV24-1
cdr3_length: 16
clone_size: -

cdr3_aa: CASSLSRQGSEQYF
cdr3_nt: TGTGCCAGCAGCCTTAGTCGGCAGGGTAGCGAGCAGTACTTC
j_call: TRBJ2-7
d_call: -
v_call: TRBV11-2
cdr3_length: 14
clone_size: -

cdr3_aa: CASSTGGRLYGYTF
cdr3_nt: TGTGCCAGCAGTACGGGGGGGAGGCTCTATGGCTACACCTTC
j_call: TRBJ1-2
d_call: -
v_call: TRBV6-5
cdr3_length: 14
clone_size: -

cdr3_aa: CASAGLAGSYNEQFF
cdr3_nt: TGTGCCAGCGCAGGACTAGCGGGATCCTACAATGAGCAGTTCTTC
j_call: TRBJ2-1
d_call: TRBD2
v_call: TRBV5-4
cdr3_length: 15
clone_size: -

cdr3_aa: CASSSKGGTGARYTF
cdr3_nt: TGTGCCAGCAGCAGTAAAGGAGGGACAGGGGCCCGCTACACCTTC
j_call: TRBJ1-2
d_call: -
v_call: TRBV21-1
cdr3_length: 15
clone_size: -

cdr3_aa: CASSSAANSPLHF
cdr3_nt: TGTGCCAGCAGTTCGGCGGCGAATTCACCCCTCCACTTT
j_call: TRBJ1-6
d_call: -
v_call: TRBV3-1/TRBV3-2
cdr3_length: 13
clone_size: -

cdr3_aa: CATSDTNQPRDGYTF
cdr3_nt: TGTGCCACCAGTGATACGAACCAGCCACGGGATGGCTACACCTTC
j_call: TRBJ1-2
d_call: -
v_call: TRBV24-1
cdr3_length: 15
clone_size: once

cdr3_aa: CASSEWGQPDQPQHF
cdr3_nt: TGTGCCAGCAGTGAATGGGGACAGCCCGATCAGCCCCAGCATTTT
j_call: TRBJ1-5
d_call: TRBD1
v_call: TRBV6-1
cdr3_length: 15
clone_size: -

cdr3_aa: CARKARDTQYF
cdr3_nt: TGTGCCAGAAAAGCGAGGGATACGCAGTATTTT
j_call: TRBJ2-3
d_call: -
v_call: TRBV6-7
cdr3_length: 11
clone_size: -

cdr3_aa: CASRDSPSPNEKLFF
cdr3_nt: TGCGCCAGCAGGGATTCACCTAGCCCTAATGAAAAACTGTTTTTT
j_call: TRBJ1-4
d_call: -
v_call: TRBV5-1
cdr3_length: 15
clone_size: -

cdr3_aa: CASGTSGYEQYF
cdr3_nt: TGTGCCAGCGGGACTAGCGGCTACGAGCAGTACTTC
j_call: TRBJ2-7
d_call: TRBD2
v_call: TRBV3-1/TRBV3-2
cdr3_length: 12
clone_size: -

cdr3_aa: CATGPGTGANTEAFF
cdr3_nt: TGTGCCACCGGACCCGGGACAGGGGCCAACACTGAAGCTTTCTTT
j_call: TRBJ1-1
d_call: TRBD1
v_call: TRBV28
cdr3_length: 15
clone_size: -

cdr3_aa: CASRRDGTPGELFF
cdr3_nt: TGTGCCAGCAGGCGGGACGGGACCCCCGGGGAGCTGTTTTTT
j_call: TRBJ2-2
d_call: -
v_call: TRBV5-4
cdr3_length: 14
clone_size: -

cdr3_aa: CASSQSLAGVETQYF
cdr3_nt: TGTGCCAGCAGCCAATCCCTAGCGGGAGTAGAGACCCAGTACTTC
j_call: TRBJ2-5
d_call: TRBD2
v_call: TRBV3-1/TRBV3-2
cdr3_length: 15
clone_size: -

cdr3_aa: CASSISSGEQYF
cdr3_nt: TGTGCCAGTAGTATCTCCAGCGGCGAGCAGTACTTC
j_call: TRBJ2-7
d_call: -
v_call: TRBV19
cdr3_length: 12
clone_size: -

cdr3_aa: CASSPGQPSYEQYF
cdr3_nt: TGCGCCAGCAGCCCGGGACAGCCCTCCTACGAGCAGTACTTC
j_call: TRBJ2-7
d_call: TRBD1
v_call: TRBV5-1
cdr3_length: 14
clone_size: once

cdr3_aa: CASGTVSDQPQHF
cdr3_nt: TGTGCCAGTGGGACAGTCAGTGATCAGCCCCAGCATTTT
j_call: TRBJ1-5
d_call: TRBD1
v_call: TRBV6-6
cdr3_length: 13
clone_size: -

cdr3_aa: CASGTLAGGPGGEQFF
cdr3_nt: TGTGCCAGCGGTACGCTAGCGGGAGGGCCGGGGGGTGAGCAGTTCTTC
j_call: TRBJ2-1
d_call: TRBD2
v_call: TRBV9
cdr3_length: 16
clone_size: -

cdr3_aa: CASSLAYPMNEQFF
cdr3_nt: TGTGCCAGCAGCTTGGCTTACCCCATGAATGAGCAGTTCTTC
j_call: TRBJ2-1
d_call: -
v_call: TRBV11-3
cdr3_length: 14
clone_size: few

cdr3_aa: CASRSLANTGELFF
cdr3_nt: TGCGCCAGCAGATCCCTCGCGAACACCGGGGAGCTGTTTTTT
j_call: TRBJ2-2
d_call: -
v_call: TRBV5-1
cdr3_length: 14
clone_size: -

cdr3_aa: CASSEAGVIDEQFF
cdr3_nt: TGCGCCAGCAGTGAAGCGGGAGTTATCGATGAGCAGTTCTTC
j_call: TRBJ2-1
d_call: TRBD2
v_call: TRBV10-1
cdr3_length: 14
clone_size: -

cdr3_aa: CASSYDQVQETQYF
cdr3_nt: TGTGCCAGCAGTTACGACCAGGTCCAAGAGACCCAGTACTTC
j_call: TRBJ2-5
d_call: -
v_call: TRBV6-5
cdr3_length: 14
clone_size: once

cdr3_aa: CASSESPTAYNEQFF
cdr3_nt: TGTGCCAGCAGTGAATCTCCTACCGCCTACAATGAGCAGTTCTTC
j_call: TRBJ2-1
d_call: -
v_call: TRBV6-4
cdr3_length: 15
clone_size: -

cdr3_aa: CASSRGHRNTEAFF
cdr3_nt: TGTGCCAGCTCAAGGGGGCACCGGAACACTGAAGCTTTCTTT
j_call: TRBJ1-1
d_call: TRBD1
v_call: TRBV11-2
cdr3_length: 14
clone_size: -